A single sample is the source of the 11 T cell receptor beta chains below, sequenced in a study of cytomegalovirus exposure and HLA in healthy donors. This table comes from immunoSEQ multiplex PCR, and its TCRdb copy is limited to in-frame clones, with some not included. The sample consists of some 140,000 clones, approximately 85% of them appearing once. Material: PBMCs. The receptors were gathered from a woman aged 30 to 39 in good health and CMV-seronegative.

The V and J genes are TRBV5-1 and TRBJ2-5; possible D gene TRBD2, 6 bases. Germline lookup yields CDR1 SGHRS and CDR2 YFSETQ. The CDR3 extends over 15 amino acids. Trimming left V 0 bases short and J 1 base short, with 10 bases between. The CDR3 here is CASSLAVGGQETQYF. The CDR3 coding sequence is TGCGCCAGCAGCTTGGCGGTCGGGGGCCAAGAGACCCAGTACTTC.

V and J are TRBV4-2 and TRBJ2-1; TRBD1 is a possible D gene (5 bases). The ends were cut back, 1 base at V and 9 bases at J, with 10 bases in the middle. In germline, CDR1 is LGHNA, CDR2 YNFKEQ. The CDR3 covers 13 residues. CDR3 sequence (DNA): TGTGCCAGCAGCCAAGGGACAATCAGTGAGCAGTTCTTC. It specifies CASSQGTISEQFF.

The chain combines TRBV4-1 with TRBJ2-5; 12 bases fit TRBD2. J lost 5 bases, V lost 1 base, and 8 bases had no gene match. This CDR3 spans 17 amino acids. CDR1 is MGHRA, CDR2 YSYEKL, per germline. CDR3: CASSQVTSGGPRETQYF. The CDR3 nucleotides are TGCGCCAGCAGCCAAGTTACTAGCGGGGGGCCTCGGGAGACCCAGTACTTC.

This CDR3 is CASSLGGRGNQPQHF. CDR3 nucleotide sequence: TGTGCCAGCAGCTTAGGAGGGAGGGGGAATCAGCCCCAGCATTTT. The chain employs TRBV7-2 and TRBJ1-5; the D gene is possibly TRBD1 (6 bases). CDR1 and CDR2 from the germline V gene are SGHTA and FQGNSA. V was pared by 1 base and J by 4 bases, with 11 bases between. The CDR3 covers 15 residues. The whole variable domain, filled in from reference TRBV7-2 and TRBJ1-5, reads GAGVSQSPSNKVTEKGKDVELRCDPISGHTALYWYRQSLGQGLEFLIYFQGNSAPDKSGLPSDRFSAERTGGSVSTLTIQRTQQEDSAVYLCASSLGGRGNQPQHFGDGTRLSIL.

The chain employs TRBV6-5 and TRBJ2-3, with 8 positions matching TRBD1. Germline-derived CDR1 and CDR2 are MNHEY and SVGAGI. Trimming removed 6 bases from V and 2 bases from J; junction bases left unmatched: 7. The CDR3 contains 15 residues. CDR3 coding DNA: TGTGCCAGCAGGCGACAGGGGAGCAACACAGATACGCAGTATTTT. It is translated as CASRRQGSNTDTQYF.

The table lists this clone with a few counts. The V call is TRBV6-1, the J call TRBJ2-3; a possible D gene is TRBD2 (6 bases). Trimming shortened V by 2 bases and J by 9 bases, and 18 bases separated the two germline ends. Germline CDR1 reads MNHNS; CDR2 reads SASEGT. The length of the CDR3 is 15 residues. The CDR3 DNA reads as TGTGCCAGCAGTGAAATGGTGTGGAGGGGTGGGACGCAGTATTTT. Amino acids: CASSEMVWRGGTQYF.

The chain carries TRBV7-3 and TRBJ2-5; TRBD1 aligns across 10 bases. Looked up from germline, CDR1 is SGHTA and CDR2 is FQGTGA. This CDR3 region has 17 residues. Trimming at V came to 3 bases and at J to 4 bases, leaving 11 bases not matched to a gene. The CDR3 DNA follows: TGTGCCAGCAGCTTCCCGTGGGACAGGGGATACCGAGAGACCCAGTACTTC. It codes for CASSFPWDRGYRETQYF.

The chain recombines TRBV6-5 with TRBJ1-2, with TRBD1 identical over 8 bases. This CDR3 has 13 residues. V dropped 8 bases and J dropped 6; count of bases not matched to a gene: 8. Germline V gene data show CDR1 as MNHEY and CDR2 as SVGAGI. This CDR3 reads CASGRQGRNGYTF. The CDR3 DNA sequence: TGTGCCAGCGGGCGACAGGGGAGAAATGGCTACACCTTC.

Only a few counts were recorded for this clone. J is TRBJ1-6 and V is TRBV19; a weak D match, TRBD1 (6 bases). Trimming shortened V by 4 bases and J by 8 bases, and 15 bases separated the two germline ends. Germline loops: CDR1 LNHDA, CDR2 SQIVND (reference sequence). The CDR3 is 15 residues long. The CDR3 region is CASSNSQGLDSPLHF. In nucleotides, the CDR3 is TGTGCCAGTAGTAATAGCCAGGGGCTAGATTCACCCCTCCACTTT.

J is TRBJ1-2 and V is TRBV7-3, with 7 bases lining up with TRBD1. V dropped 5 bases and J dropped 6; count of bases not matched to a gene: 15. The CDR3 consists of 16 residues. Germline V gene data show CDR1 as SGHTA and CDR2 as FQGTGA. The CDR3, as DNA: TGTGCCAGCAGCCCACAAACAGGGGTCGGTTTGCATGGCTACACCTTC. The encoded protein is CASSPQTGVGLHGYTF.

This clone was picked up a small number of times. The chain recombines TRBV6-6 with TRBJ1-5, with 9 bases aligning to TRBD1. The CDR3 consists of 14 residues. J was trimmed by 6 bases and V by 2 bases; bases with no gene match: 2. Looked up from germline, CDR1 is MNHNY and CDR2 is SVGAGI (reference sequence). The CDR3 bases are TGTGCCAGCAGTTACGGGACAGGGACTCAGCCCCAGCATTTT. This sequence encodes CASSYGTGTQPQHF.